The sequence of this T cell receptor (beta chain) was determined in a study of resident and recirculating memory T cells in vitiligo. Generated by immunoSEQ multiplex PCR, the TCRdb table keeps only in-frame clones and is missing some. The profile covers tens of thousands of clones, with more than 85% appearing a single time and 4.9% taken by the ten largest. This clonotype was sampled from a male donor with vitiligo. The sample taken for sequencing was blood.

The CDR3 spells CASSSGRTINSPLHF. The CDR3 DNA reads as TGTGCCAGCAGCTCGGGAAGGACGATCAATTCACCCCTCCACTTT. The V and J genes are TRBV7-2 and TRBJ1-6; D is ambiguous. The CDR3 extends over 15 amino acids. Looked up from germline, CDR1 is SGHTA and CDR2 is FQGNSA. The V gene lost 4 bases and the J gene lost 7 bases, with 14 bases spanning the gap.